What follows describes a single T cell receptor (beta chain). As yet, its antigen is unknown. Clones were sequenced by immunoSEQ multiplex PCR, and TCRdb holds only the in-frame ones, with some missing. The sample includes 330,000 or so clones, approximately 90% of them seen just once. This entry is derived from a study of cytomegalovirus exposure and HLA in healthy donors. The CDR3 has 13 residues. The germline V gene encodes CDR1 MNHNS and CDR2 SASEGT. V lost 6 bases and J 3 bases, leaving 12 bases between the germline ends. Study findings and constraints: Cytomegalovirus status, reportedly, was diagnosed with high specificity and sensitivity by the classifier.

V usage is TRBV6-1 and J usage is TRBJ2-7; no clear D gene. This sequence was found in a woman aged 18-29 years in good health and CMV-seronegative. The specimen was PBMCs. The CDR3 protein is CASSEPFSYEQYF. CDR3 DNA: TGTGCCAGCAGCGAACCGTTTAGCTACGAGCAGTACTTC.